What follows are 28 T cell receptor beta chains derived from one specimen sequenced in a study of shared clonotypes between healthy human individuals. Sequencing used immunoSEQ multiplex PCR; TCRdb keeps in-frame clones, though not all of them. The top ten hold roughly 1.7% of the sample, which has about 2,200,000 clones, roughly 91% seen once. Terminally differentiated effector memory CD45RA+ cells were left out of the naive CD8 fraction, which was CD45RO-negative and positively selected for CCR7. Sequencing was carried out using naive CD8+ T cells from PBMCs. The source of these receptors is a man aged 18-30 years in good health. Some clones in this sample may be carry-over from other donors' samples.

The CDR3 DNA reads as TGTGCCAGCAGTTTGGGCCAGCGGAACCAAGAGACCCAGTACTTC. Residues: CASSLGQRNQETQYF. The J gene is TRBJ2-5, the V gene TRBV27; a possible D gene is TRBD2 (5 bases). Per the germline V gene, CDR1 is MNHEY and CDR2 is SMNVEV (reference sequence). This CDR3 has 15 amino acids. Trimming left V 3 bases short and J 0 bases short, with 11 bases between.

The rearrangement links TRBV5-1 to TRBJ2-3, with TRBD1 identical over 7 bases. Unmatched junction bases numbered 5, after V lost 0 bases and J lost 4 bases. Germline V gene data show CDR1 as SGHRS and CDR2 as YFSETQ. This CDR3 region has 15 residues. The CDR3 protein is CASSLEQGFADTQYF. DNA for the CDR3: TGCGCCAGCAGCTTGGAACAGGGGTTCGCAGATACGCAGTATTTT.

The chain links TRBV27 to TRBJ1-4; TRBD1 might be the D (6 bases). CDR3 length equals 15 residues. CDR1 MNHEY and CDR2 SMNVEV come from the germline V gene (reference sequence). Trimming left V 5 bases short and J 5 bases short, with 15 bases between. The CDR3: CASSPLGGLNEKLFF. In DNA form, the CDR3 reads TGTGCCAGCAGTCCATTGGGGGGGCTCAATGAAAAACTGTTTTTT.

This chain connects TRBV7-9 to TRBJ2-5; weak D call: TRBD2 (5 bases). V was pared by 2 bases and J by 0 bases, with 13 bases between. Per germline, CDR1 SEHNR and CDR2 FQNEAQ (reference sequence). The CDR3 sequence is 16 residues long. The CDR3 region is CASSLPRGQYQETQYF. CDR3 nucleotide sequence: TGTGCCAGCAGCTTACCCCGCGGGCAGTACCAAGAGACCCAGTACTTC.

V gene TRBV28 combines with J gene TRBJ2-7; 9 nucleotides align to TRBD2. The CDR3 has 16 amino acids. The J segment lost 3 bases and the V segment lost 2 bases, leaving 8 bases of the junction unmatched. Germline V gives CDR1 MDHEN, CDR2 SYDVKM. The CDR3 coding sequence is TGTGCCAGCAGTTTAGACATTAGCGGGAGTGGCTACGAGCAGTACTTC. It yields the protein CASSLDISGSGYEQYF.

The genes are TRBV6-6 and TRBJ2-3; D may be TRBD2 (6 bases). Trimming shortened V by 5 bases and J by 4 bases, and 16 bases separated the two germline ends. The CDR3 is 15 amino acids. Germline V gives CDR1 MNHNY, CDR2 SVGAGI (reference sequence). In nucleotides, the CDR3 is TGTGCCAGCAGTCACCTTCGACCTAGCGCAGATACGCAGTATTTT. Its translation: CASSHLRPSADTQYF.

The chain combines TRBV7-9 with TRBJ1-1; D perhaps matches TRBD1 (5 bases). This CDR3 contains 16 residues. Germline V gene lookup returns CDR1 SEHNR and CDR2 FQNEAQ (reference sequence). V lost 5 bases to trimming and J lost 1 base, with 17 bases between them. CDR3: CASSAGTANWNTEAFF. The CDR3 DNA follows: TGTGCCAGCAGCGCCGGGACGGCGAATTGGAACACTGAAGCTTTCTTT.

The chain couples TRBV10-3 to TRBJ1-5; possible D gene TRBD1, 6 bases. V gave up 3 bases and J gave up 7 bases, with 13 bases separating them. This CDR3 has 14 residues. Per the germline V gene, CDR1 is ENHRY and CDR2 is SYGVKD. CDR3 bases: TGTGCCATCAGTGAAGCAGGGGCTGTCCAGCCCCAGCATTTT. Protein: CAISEAGAVQPQHF.

The chain has TRBV9 and TRBJ2-5; D perhaps matches TRBD2 (6 bases). Trimming took 4 bases from V and 0 from J, leaving 19 bases between them. The length of the CDR3 is 17 residues. Looked up from germline, CDR1 is SGDLS and CDR2 is YYNGEE. For the CDR3, the DNA is TGTGCCAGCAGCCCAAACCACTGGGGGGACTACCAAGAGACCCAGTACTTC. Protein product: CASSPNHWGDYQETQYF.

V is TRBV28 and J is TRBJ1-1; no definite D call. This CDR3 is 14 amino acids long. Trimming left V 3 bases short and J 0 bases short, with 8 bases between. In germline, CDR1 is MDHEN, CDR2 SYDVKM. The CDR3 nucleotides are TGTGCCAGCAGTTTGAGTTGGATGAACACTGAAGCTTTCTTT. Translated, it gives CASSLSWMNTEAFF.

The rearrangement uses TRBV25-1 and TRBJ2-1, with D tentatively TRBD2 (6 bases). The CDR3 contains 14 residues. The germline V and J ends were trimmed by 7 bases and 6 bases, with 16 bases remaining between them. CDR1 is MGHDK and CDR2 is SYGVNS in the germline V gene. The CDR3 bases are TGTGCCAGCACCACGGGGACTTTACTCAATGAGCAGTTCTTC. Translating gives CASTTGTLLNEQFF.

The V call is TRBV27, the J call TRBJ2-1, with 7 bases matching TRBD2. Germline CDR1 MNHEY, CDR2 SMNVEV (reference sequence). The V segment lost 1 base and the J segment 4 bases; nucleotides outside the gene matches: 7. CDR3 length equals 16 residues. The CDR3 here is CASSLLFSGAYNEQFF. The CDR3 DNA reads TGTGCCAGCAGTTTATTATTCAGCGGGGCATACAATGAGCAGTTCTTC.

CDR3 sequence reads: CASSRGQRYYGYTF. CDR3 sequence (DNA): TGTGCCAGCAGCCGGGGACAGCGCTACTATGGCTACACCTTC. The chain couples TRBV5-6 to TRBJ1-2, with 7 nucleotides matching TRBD1. V gave up 4 bases and J gave up 3 bases; unmatched junction bases: 6. CDR3 length: 14 amino acids. Germline-derived CDR1 and CDR2 are SGHDT and YYEEEE.

The J gene is TRBJ2-1, the V gene TRBV19; D is possibly TRBD1 or TRBD2 (5 bases each). From germline, CDR1 is LNHDA and CDR2 SQIVND (reference sequence). CDR3 length: 13 amino acids. The germline V and J ends were trimmed by 5 bases and 13 bases, with 18 bases remaining between them. CDR3 region: CASSGETGRRQFF. The CDR3 coding sequence is TGTGCCAGTAGTGGGGAAACGGGACGTCGACAGTTCTTC.

The chain combines TRBV4-3 with TRBJ2-4, with D uncertain. The CDR3 spans 17 residues. CDR1 is LGHNA and CDR2 is YSLEER in the germline V gene. The ends were cut back, 0 bases at V and 2 bases at J, with 14 bases in the middle. The CDR3, as DNA: TGCGCCAGCAGCCAAGAGTGGGCGAGTGTGTCCAAAAACATTCAGTACTTC. It translates to CASSQEWASVSKNIQYF.

Notes on this clone: The sample has other DNA sequences that encode this CDR3 too. The V gene is TRBV29-1, the J gene TRBJ2-1, with unresolved D. Trimming pared 6 bases from V and 2 bases from J, leaving 2 bases between. CDR1 is SQVTM and CDR2 is ANQGSEA in the germline V gene. This CDR3 comprises 10 residues. The CDR3 nucleotides are TGCAGCGTGGCCTACAATGAGCAGTTCTTC. Its translation is CSVAYNEQFF.

The gene calls are TRBV10-2 and TRBJ2-1; D is possibly TRBD1 or TRBD2 (6 bases each). The CDR3 is 12 residues long. Germline V CDR1 and CDR2: WSHSY, SAAADI. The germline V and J ends were trimmed by 8 bases and 3 bases, with 8 bases remaining between them. This chain's CDR3 is CASGGLYNEQFF. Written as DNA, the CDR3 is TGCGCCAGCGGGGGGCTCTACAATGAGCAGTTCTTC.

V usage is TRBV4-1 and J usage is TRBJ2-1; 9 bases are a match to TRBD1. V dropped 5 bases and J dropped 8; count of bases not matched to a gene: 10. There are 15 residues in the CDR3. Germline V gene sequence: CDR1 MGHRA, CDR2 YSYEKL. CDR3 nucleotides: TGCGCCAGCAGCAACAGGGGGCTCCTGTCCGATGAGCAGTTCTTC. Amino acid sequence: CASSNRGLLSDEQFF.

The chain is built from TRBV4-1 and TRBJ2-7; TRBD2 might be the D (5 bases). Trimming took off 3 bases at V and 1 base at J, with 10 bases between the two ends. Germline CDR1 reads MGHRA; CDR2 reads YSYEKL. This CDR3 is 14 amino acids long. CDR3 in DNA: TGCGCCAGCAGCCAGCGGGTGGGTTCCTACGAGCAGTACTTC. It is translated as CASSQRVGSYEQYF.

The J gene is TRBJ2-1, the V gene TRBV19; 13 bases are a match to TRBD2. V gave up 4 bases and J gave up 8 bases; unmatched junction bases: 8. The germline CDR1 and CDR2 sequences are LNHDA and SQIVND (reference sequence). The CDR3 contains 16 residues. The CDR3 reads CASSRGLAGLGDEQFF. The DNA for the CDR3 is TGTGCCAGTAGTAGGGGACTAGCGGGACTCGGAGATGAGCAGTTCTTC.

This CDR3 is CASSLAPTSGSSYEQYF. Written as DNA, the CDR3 is TGTGCCAGCAGCTTAGCGCCGACTAGCGGGAGCTCCTACGAGCAGTACTTC. The chain joins TRBV7-9 to TRBJ2-7, with 12 bases matching TRBD2. Germline CDR1 SEHNR, CDR2 FQNEAQ (reference sequence). The CDR3 extends over 17 amino acids. V dropped 0 bases and J dropped 0; count of bases not matched to a gene: 3.

The chain uses TRBV9 and TRBJ2-7; TRBD2 matches 8 bases. V gave up 2 bases and J gave up 6 bases; unmatched junction bases: 7. This CDR3 region has 14 residues. Per germline, CDR1 SGDLS and CDR2 YYNGEE. CDR3 sequence reads: CASSVGTSSSEQYF. The CDR3 DNA reads as TGTGCCAGCAGCGTCGGGACTAGTAGCTCCGAGCAGTACTTC.

Comments on this clone: Other DNA sequences in the sample encode the same CDR3. V is TRBV9 and J is TRBJ2-7, with D tentatively TRBD1 or TRBD2 (5 bases each). The germline V and J ends were trimmed by 4 bases and 6 bases, with 11 bases remaining between them. CDR1 is SGDLS, CDR2 YYNGEE, per germline. The CDR3 runs to 12 residues. DNA for the CDR3: TGTGCCAGCAGCCCCCGTGGGGGCGAGCAGTACTTC. Translation gives CASSPRGGEQYF.

The chain uses TRBV7-2 and TRBJ1-1; D unresolved. The CDR3 runs to 15 residues. V lost 4 bases and J lost 4, with 16 bases in between. Germline V lookup: CDR1 SGHTA, CDR2 FQGNSA. The CDR3 DNA follows: TGTGCCAGCAGCTCCCGACCGAACCCGGGCACTGAAGCTTTCTTT. It yields the protein CASSSRPNPGTEAFF.

This chain connects TRBV6-1 to TRBJ1-2, with 7 positions matching TRBD1. V was clipped by 7 bases and J by 6 bases; unmatched bases: 2. Germline V gene lookup returns CDR1 MNHNS and CDR2 SASEGT. The CDR3 consists of 11 residues. This chain's CDR3 is CASIQGDGYTF. CDR3 nucleotides: TGTGCCAGCATCCAGGGGGATGGCTACACCTTC.

V and J are TRBV7-8 and TRBJ2-7; the D gene is possibly TRBD1 (5 bases). The V and J ends lost 5 bases and 3 bases respectively, with 23 bases between them. The CDR3 has 17 amino acids. Germline assignment: CDR1 SGHVS and CDR2 FQNEAQ. In DNA form, the CDR3 reads TGTGCCAGCAGCCCCCGGACATACCCTTCCTTACTCTACGAGCAGTACTTC. Protein product: CASSPRTYPSLLYEQYF.

The V and J genes are TRBV30 and TRBJ2-7; TRBD1 agrees at 7 bases. CDR3 length: 12 amino acids. Germline CDR1 reads GTSNPN; CDR2 reads SVGIG (reference sequence). V lost 5 bases, J lost 2 bases, and 3 bases stayed unmatched. The CDR3 sequence: CAWADRAYEQYF. The CDR3 DNA reads as TGTGCCTGGGCAGACAGGGCCTACGAGCAGTACTTC.

The V call is TRBV10-3, the J call TRBJ2-7; no clear D gene. Germline-derived CDR1 and CDR2 are ENHRY and SYGVKD. The CDR3 is 15 amino acids. With 8 bases removed from V and 4 bases from J, the gap between germline ends came to 21 bases. In nucleotides, the CDR3 is TGTGCCATCCACCCGGACGGTTCGATCGCATACGAGCAGTACTTC. This codes for CAIHPDGSIAYEQYF.